This T cell receptor (beta chain) was captured in a study of cytomegalovirus exposure and HLA in healthy donors. Study-level information: Early on, a data release was issued that held approximately 92 million unique TCRs from HLA-typed donors.

Findings of the study overall: Available immune exposure information covered CMV serostatus only.

The V gene lost 1 base and the J gene lost 1 base, with 11 bases spanning the gap. The CDR3 spans 15 residues. The V gene's germline CDR1 is SGHRS and CDR2 YFSETQ. PCR amplification relied on 60 Vbeta primers (plus 13 Jbeta primers). The repertoire was sequenced with immunoSEQ multiplex PCR; TCRdb's copy has only in-frame clones and lacks some. The data contain approximately 85,000 clones, 80% of them singletons. Nominally healthy donors were sampled, though unrecorded immune exposures were likely. This clone was observed a few times. Its antigen is not known. Sequencing was carried out using PBMCs. The rearrangement links TRBV5-1 to TRBJ1-1, with unresolved D. The TCR originated in a young man in good health and CMV-seronegative. This chain's CDR3 is CASSLIGGRNTEAFF. CDR3 in DNA: TGCGCCAGCAGCTTGATTGGAGGGAGGAACACTGAAGCTTTCTTT.